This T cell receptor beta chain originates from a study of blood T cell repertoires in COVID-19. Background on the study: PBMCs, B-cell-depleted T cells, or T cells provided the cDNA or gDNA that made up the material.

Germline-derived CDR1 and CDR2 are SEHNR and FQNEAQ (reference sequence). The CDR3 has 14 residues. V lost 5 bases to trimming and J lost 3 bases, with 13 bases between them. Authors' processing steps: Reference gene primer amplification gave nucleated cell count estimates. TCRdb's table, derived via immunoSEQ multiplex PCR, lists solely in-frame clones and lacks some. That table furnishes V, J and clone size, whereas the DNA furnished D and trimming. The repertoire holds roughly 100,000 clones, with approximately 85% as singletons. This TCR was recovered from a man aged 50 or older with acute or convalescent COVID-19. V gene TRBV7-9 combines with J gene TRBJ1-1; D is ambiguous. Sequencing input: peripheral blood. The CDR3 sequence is CASSLTRRDTEAFF. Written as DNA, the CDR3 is TGTGCCAGCAGCCTGACCCGGAGGGACACTGAAGCTTTCTTT.